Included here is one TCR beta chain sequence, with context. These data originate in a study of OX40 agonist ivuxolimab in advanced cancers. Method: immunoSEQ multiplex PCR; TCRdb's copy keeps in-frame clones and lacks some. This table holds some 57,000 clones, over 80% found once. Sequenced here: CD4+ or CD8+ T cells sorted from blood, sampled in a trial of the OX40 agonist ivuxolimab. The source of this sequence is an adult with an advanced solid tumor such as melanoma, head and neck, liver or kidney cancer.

In nucleotides, the CDR3 is TGCGCCAGCAGCTTGGCCTATATCACTGAAGCTTTCTTT. Its translation: CASSLAYITEAFF. The gene calls are TRBV5-1 and TRBJ1-1; D not resolved. Germline-derived CDR1 and CDR2 are SGHRS and YFSETQ. V lost 0 bases to trimming and J lost 4 bases, with 7 bases between them. The CDR3 runs 13 residues.